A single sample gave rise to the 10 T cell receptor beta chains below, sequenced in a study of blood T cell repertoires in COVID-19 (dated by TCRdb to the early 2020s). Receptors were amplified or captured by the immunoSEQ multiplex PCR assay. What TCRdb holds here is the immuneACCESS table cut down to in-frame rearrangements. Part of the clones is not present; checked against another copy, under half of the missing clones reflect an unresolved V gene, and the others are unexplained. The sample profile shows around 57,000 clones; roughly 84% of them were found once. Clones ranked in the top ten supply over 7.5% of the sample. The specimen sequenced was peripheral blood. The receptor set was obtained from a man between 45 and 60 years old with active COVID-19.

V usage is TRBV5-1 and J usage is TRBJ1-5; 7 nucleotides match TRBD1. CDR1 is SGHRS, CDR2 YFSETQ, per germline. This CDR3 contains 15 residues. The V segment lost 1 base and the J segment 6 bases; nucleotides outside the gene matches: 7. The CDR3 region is CASSLTGVTGQPQHF. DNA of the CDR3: TGCGCCAGCAGCTTGACAGGGGTCACGGGTCAGCCCCAGCATTTT.

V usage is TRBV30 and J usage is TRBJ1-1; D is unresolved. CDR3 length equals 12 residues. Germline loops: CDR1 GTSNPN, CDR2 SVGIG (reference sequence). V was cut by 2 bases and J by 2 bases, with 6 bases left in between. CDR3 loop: CAWSHLNTEAFF. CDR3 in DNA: TGTGCCTGGAGTCACCTAAACACTGAAGCTTTCTTT.

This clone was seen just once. The CDR3 nucleotides are TGTGCCAGCAGCTCGCGGGGGGGAATGAACACTGAAGCTTTCTTT. Translation: CASSSRGGMNTEAFF. The chain couples TRBV6-6 to TRBJ1-1, with a weak D call TRBD1 (5 bases). The CDR3 runs 15 residues. Trimming left V 6 bases short and J 0 bases short, with 14 bases between. Germline values: CDR1 MNHNY, CDR2 SVGAGI (reference sequence).

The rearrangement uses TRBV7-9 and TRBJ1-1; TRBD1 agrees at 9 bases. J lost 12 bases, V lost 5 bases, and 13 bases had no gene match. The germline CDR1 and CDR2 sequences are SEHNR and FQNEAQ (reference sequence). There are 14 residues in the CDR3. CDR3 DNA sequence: TGTGCCAGCAGCCAACGGACAGGGGATGATATGTCTTTCTTT. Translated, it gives CASSQRTGDDMSFF.

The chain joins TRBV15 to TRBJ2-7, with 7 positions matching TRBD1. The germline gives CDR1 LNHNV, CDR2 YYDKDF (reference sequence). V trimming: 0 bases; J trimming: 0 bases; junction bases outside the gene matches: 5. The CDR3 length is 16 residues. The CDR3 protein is CATSREVAGGSYEQYF. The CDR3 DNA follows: TGTGCCACCAGCAGAGAGGTCGCAGGGGGCTCCTACGAGCAGTACTTC.

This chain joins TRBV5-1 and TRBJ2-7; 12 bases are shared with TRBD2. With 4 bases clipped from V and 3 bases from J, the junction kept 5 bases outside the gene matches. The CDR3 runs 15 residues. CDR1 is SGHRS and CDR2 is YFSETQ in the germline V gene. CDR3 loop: CASSPTLAGGYEQYF. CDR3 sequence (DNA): TGCGCCAGCAGCCCCACACTAGCGGGGGGCTACGAGCAGTACTTC.

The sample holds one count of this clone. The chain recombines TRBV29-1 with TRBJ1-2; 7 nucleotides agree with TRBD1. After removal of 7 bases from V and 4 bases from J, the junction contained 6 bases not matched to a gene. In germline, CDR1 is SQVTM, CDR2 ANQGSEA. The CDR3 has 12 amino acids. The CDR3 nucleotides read TGCAGCGCCGGGGACAGTCTCTATGGCTACACCTTC. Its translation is CSAGDSLYGYTF. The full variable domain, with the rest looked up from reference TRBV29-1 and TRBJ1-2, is SAVISQKPSRDICQRGTSLTIQCQVDSQVTMMFWYRQQPGQSLTLIATANQGSEATYESGFVIDKFPISRPNLTFSTLTVSNMSPEDSSIYLCSAGDSLYGYTFGSGTRLTVV.

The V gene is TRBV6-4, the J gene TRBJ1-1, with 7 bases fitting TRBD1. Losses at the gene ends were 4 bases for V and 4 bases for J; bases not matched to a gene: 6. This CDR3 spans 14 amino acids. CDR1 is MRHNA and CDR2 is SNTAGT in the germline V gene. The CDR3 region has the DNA TGTGCCAGCAGTGCCGACAGGGCTTCCACTGAAGCTTTCTTT. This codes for CASSADRASTEAFF.

DNA for the CDR3: TGCGCCAGCAGCCCCCAGCCGGGACAGGTGACGGGTGGGGCCAACGTCCTGACTTTC. Translation gives CASSPQPGQVTGGANVLTF. V and J are TRBV4-1 and TRBJ2-6; 8 bases align to TRBD1. This CDR3 contains 19 residues. CDR1 is MGHRA and CDR2 is YSYEKL in the germline V gene. With 4 bases clipped from V and 3 bases from J, the junction kept 14 bases outside the gene matches.

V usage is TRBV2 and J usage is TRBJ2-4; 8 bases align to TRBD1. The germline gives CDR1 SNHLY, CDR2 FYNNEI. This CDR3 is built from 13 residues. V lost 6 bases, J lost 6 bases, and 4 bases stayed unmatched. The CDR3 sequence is CASRGQARNIQYF. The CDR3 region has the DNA TGTGCCAGCAGGGGACAGGCTAGAAACATTCAGTACTTC. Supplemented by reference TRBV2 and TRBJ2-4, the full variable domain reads EPEVTQTPSHQVTQMGQEVILRCVPISNHLYFYWYRQILGQKVEFLVSFYNNEISEKSEIFDDQFSVERPDGSNFTLKIRSTKLEDSAMYFCASRGQARNIQYFGAGTRLSVL.